The clone carrying this T cell receptor (beta chain) was counted at least ten times. Blood genomic DNA input for TRB amplification was about 240-500 ng. CDR3 length equals 16 residues. The V gene lost 4 bases and the J gene lost 1 base, with 12 bases spanning the gap. Germline CDR1 and CDR2: KGHDR and SFDVKD. This specimen belongs to a study of T and B cells in COVID-19 patients. Across the whole study: Critical illness requiring mechanical ventilation or extracorporeal membrane oxygenation affected 12 of 20 active-infection patients.

Multiplex PCR with BIOMED2 TRB-A/B primer pools amplified TRB rearrangements. TCRdb reanalysed the multiplex PCR reads using MiXCR and keeps one entry per CDR3 protein. The sample has over 10,000 distinct CDR3 sequences, over 25% seen once. This rearrangement joins TRBV24-1 to TRBJ2-2, with no clear D. The sample comprised blood. The clonotype comes from a human donor who had recovered from COVID-19. Here the CDR3 DNA reads TGTGCCACCAGTGACCTCACTTTCGAGAACACCGGGGAGCTGTTTTTT. Translated: CATSDLTFENTGELFF.